The rows below give T cell receptor beta chains drawn from one sample of a study of naive and memory T cell subsets. TCRdb reanalysed the UMI-ligation and nested PCR reads using MiXCR and keeps one entry per CDR3 protein. The sample has some 82,000 distinct CDR3 sequences; 11% are singletons. Sequenced sample: naive CD4+ T cells from blood. The source of these receptors is a human donor in good health. Each CDR3 is given with its conserved first and last residue. The D gene is left open where the match is weak. Some rows have no size entry. The others give once, few or many, or a class for an expanded clone.

v_gene: TRBV30
j_gene: TRBJ2-3
len: 11
d_gene: .
abundance: .
CDR3nt: TGTGCCTGGAGCCAGACGGATACGCAGTATTTT
CDR3aa: CAWSQTDTQYF

v_gene: TRBV20-1
j_gene: TRBJ2-1
len: 10
d_gene: .
abundance: few
CDR3nt: TGCAGTGCTACCATCAATGAGCAGTTCTTC
CDR3aa: CSATINEQFF

v_gene: TRBV20-1
j_gene: TRBJ1-5
len: 14
d_gene: .
abundance: .
CDR3nt: TGCAGTGCTAAGACACTGAATAGCAATCAGCCCCAGCATTTT
CDR3aa: CSAKTLNSNQPQHF

v_gene: TRBV20-1
j_gene: TRBJ2-3
len: 14
d_gene: TRBD1
abundance: .
CDR3nt: TGCAGTGGGGAGGACAGGGGCATCACAGATACGCAGTATTTT
CDR3aa: CSGEDRGITDTQYF

v_gene: TRBV2
j_gene: TRBJ1-6
len: 14
d_gene: .
abundance: .
CDR3nt: TGTGCCAGCAGCGGGGCGGGCCATAATTCACCCCTCCACTTT
CDR3aa: CASSGAGHNSPLHF

v_gene: TRBV20-1
j_gene: TRBJ2-1
len: 14
d_gene: .
abundance: .
CDR3nt: TGCAGTGCTAGACCCGGGGGGCCTTACAATGAGCAGTTCTTC
CDR3aa: CSARPGGPYNEQFF

v_gene: TRBV20-1
j_gene: TRBJ1-2
len: 15
d_gene: .
abundance: .
CDR3nt: TGCAGTGCCTCCAGCCCGGGGAAAGCTAACTATGGCTACACCTTC
CDR3aa: CSASSPGKANYGYTF

v_gene: TRBV12-3/TRBV12-4
j_gene: TRBJ1-4
len: 14
d_gene: .
abundance: .
CDR3nt: TGTGCCAGCAGTTTCGGGCCAAGGGTTGAAAAACTGTTTTTT
CDR3aa: CASSFGPRVEKLFF

v_gene: TRBV5-5
j_gene: TRBJ2-7
len: 15
d_gene: .
abundance: few
CDR3nt: TGTGCCAGCAGCAGCCTGGGGGGCCCGGGCTACGAGCAGTACTTC
CDR3aa: CASSSLGGPGYEQYF

v_gene: TRBV28
j_gene: TRBJ1-1
len: 14
d_gene: TRBD1
abundance: few
CDR3nt: TGTGCCAGCAGTCCACGACAGGGGAACACTGAAGCTTTCTTT
CDR3aa: CASSPRQGNTEAFF

v_gene: TRBV14
j_gene: TRBJ2-3
len: 15
d_gene: .
abundance: .
CDR3nt: TGTGCCAGCAGCCCCCCACTCGGTGAGACAGATACGCAGTATTTT
CDR3aa: CASSPPLGETDTQYF

v_gene: TRBV28
j_gene: TRBJ1-2
len: 14
d_gene: TRBD1
abundance: .
CDR3nt: TGTGCCAGCAGCTCCGACAGGGTGGACTATGGCTACACCTTC
CDR3aa: CASSSDRVDYGYTF

v_gene: TRBV12-3/TRBV12-4
j_gene: TRBJ2-2
len: 16
d_gene: .
abundance: few
CDR3nt: TGTGCCAGCAGTAGTCAAGGACCCGCGAACACCGGGGAGCTGTTTTTT
CDR3aa: CASSSQGPANTGELFF

v_gene: TRBV29-1
j_gene: TRBJ2-3
len: 11
d_gene: .
abundance: .
CDR3nt: TGCAGCGTTCTAAGCACAGATACGCAGTATTTT
CDR3aa: CSVLSTDTQYF

v_gene: TRBV20-1
j_gene: TRBJ2-7
len: 13
d_gene: TRBD2
abundance: .
CDR3nt: TGCAGTGCTCCGCTAGCGGGGACCCATGGGGAGTACTTC
CDR3aa: CSAPLAGTHGEYF

v_gene: TRBV4-3
j_gene: TRBJ2-1
len: 19
d_gene: TRBD2
abundance: few
CDR3nt: TGCGCCAGCAGCCAACTAAGACCTACCACGGGACTAGCGGGGGCTGAGCAGTTCTTC
CDR3aa: CASSQLRPTTGLAGAEQFF

v_gene: TRBV20-1
j_gene: TRBJ2-7
len: 13
d_gene: .
abundance: many
CDR3nt: TGCAGTGCTAGACGGGACACCCCGTACGAGCAGTACTTC
CDR3aa: CSARRDTPYEQYF

v_gene: TRBV6-2/TRBV6-3
j_gene: TRBJ1-5
len: 14
d_gene: .
abundance: .
CDR3nt: TGTGCCAGCAGTTGGATATATAGCAATCAGCCCCAGCATTTT
CDR3aa: CASSWIYSNQPQHF

v_gene: TRBV19
j_gene: TRBJ2-1
len: 17
d_gene: .
abundance: many
CDR3nt: TGTGCCAGTAGTATAAGGATTCGAGGGAGCACCTACAATGAGCAGTTCTTC
CDR3aa: CASSIRIRGSTYNEQFF

v_gene: TRBV12-3/TRBV12-4
j_gene: TRBJ2-7
len: 14
d_gene: .
abundance: .
CDR3nt: TGTGCCAGCAGTCGGGGACGGCGAGCCTACGAGCAGTACTTC
CDR3aa: CASSRGRRAYEQYF

v_gene: TRBV20-1
j_gene: TRBJ2-7
len: 15
d_gene: TRBD1
abundance: many
CDR3nt: TGCAGTGCTACAGACCCGACAGGGACCTCCTACGAGCAGTACTTC
CDR3aa: CSATDPTGTSYEQYF

v_gene: TRBV27
j_gene: TRBJ2-1
len: 17
d_gene: TRBD2
abundance: .
CDR3nt: TGTGCCAGCAGTCCCCCGTGGGGAGCGGGAGGGCCCAGTGAGCAGTTCTTC
CDR3aa: CASSPPWGAGGPSEQFF

v_gene: TRBV19
j_gene: TRBJ2-1
len: 15
d_gene: TRBD2
abundance: many
CDR3nt: TGTGCCAGTAGTTCCCAAGCGGGAGCATACAATGAGCAGTTCTTC
CDR3aa: CASSSQAGAYNEQFF

v_gene: TRBV13
j_gene: TRBJ2-7
len: 16
d_gene: .
abundance: many
CDR3nt: TGTGCCAGCAGCTTAACTGGGACACCGAGGGCCTACGAGCAGTACTTC
CDR3aa: CASSLTGTPRAYEQYF

v_gene: TRBV20-1
j_gene: TRBJ2-2
len: 15
d_gene: TRBD2
abundance: .
CDR3nt: TGCAGTGCTAGGACTAGCGGGAGTTTCGCCGGGGAGCTGTTTTTT
CDR3aa: CSARTSGSFAGELFF

v_gene: TRBV6-2/TRBV6-3
j_gene: TRBJ2-3
len: 17
d_gene: TRBD2
abundance: .
CDR3nt: TGTGCCAGCAACGAGGGTGGGCTAGCGGGAGACGCAGATACGCAGTATTTT
CDR3aa: CASNEGGLAGDADTQYF

v_gene: TRBV27
j_gene: TRBJ2-3
len: 20
d_gene: .
abundance: .
CDR3nt: TGTGCCAGCAGTTTATTCCGGCTAGCGAATTCCCTCAAGGGGACAGATACGCAGTATTTT
CDR3aa: CASSLFRLANSLKGTDTQYF

v_gene: TRBV20-1
j_gene: TRBJ1-1
len: 14
d_gene: .
abundance: few
CDR3nt: TGCAGTGCTAGGGTAGAAAACAGGAACACTGAAGCTTTCTTT
CDR3aa: CSARVENRNTEAFF

v_gene: TRBV12-3/TRBV12-4
j_gene: TRBJ1-5
len: 15
d_gene: TRBD1
abundance: .
CDR3nt: TGTGCCAGCAGTCCAGACAGGGGCCAATATCAGCCCCAGCATTTT
CDR3aa: CASSPDRGQYQPQHF

v_gene: TRBV12-3/TRBV12-4
j_gene: TRBJ1-2
len: 11
d_gene: .
abundance: few
CDR3nt: TGTGCCAGCAGACGTGCGGGCGGCTACACCTTC
CDR3aa: CASRRAGGYTF

v_gene: TRBV7-2
j_gene: TRBJ2-5
len: 16
d_gene: .
abundance: few
CDR3nt: TGTGCCAGCAGTCTTAGATACACCCCCGGGACCCAGACCCAGTACTTC
CDR3aa: CASSLRYTPGTQTQYF

v_gene: TRBV12-3/TRBV12-4
j_gene: TRBJ1-1
len: 13
d_gene: .
abundance: .
CDR3nt: TGTGCCAGCAGTTTTCGGGACGGGGCTGAAGCTTTCTTT
CDR3aa: CASSFRDGAEAFF

v_gene: TRBV28
j_gene: TRBJ2-7
len: 12
d_gene: .
abundance: many
CDR3nt: TGTGCCAGCAGGACCCTTACGGGCGAGCAGTACTTC
CDR3aa: CASRTLTGEQYF

v_gene: TRBV12-3/TRBV12-4
j_gene: TRBJ1-4
len: 14
d_gene: .
abundance: few
CDR3nt: TGTGCCAGCAGCCCCCCGGGGACTGTCGAAAAACTGTTTTTT
CDR3aa: CASSPPGTVEKLFF

v_gene: TRBV19
j_gene: TRBJ2-7
len: 15
d_gene: .
abundance: many
CDR3nt: TGTGCCAGTAGTATAGGTGGCGGGGCAATCTACGAGCAGTACTTC
CDR3aa: CASSIGGGAIYEQYF

v_gene: TRBV6-2/TRBV6-3
j_gene: TRBJ2-7
len: 14
d_gene: .
abundance: few
CDR3nt: TGTGCCAGCAGTTCGAGGACTGGAAACTACGAGCAGTACTTC
CDR3aa: CASSSRTGNYEQYF

v_gene: TRBV4-3
j_gene: TRBJ1-2
len: 16
d_gene: TRBD1
abundance: .
CDR3nt: TGCGCCAGCAGCAACGAACAGGGGTGGGGATTCTATGGCTACACCTTC
CDR3aa: CASSNEQGWGFYGYTF

v_gene: TRBV10-3
j_gene: TRBJ2-7
len: 15
d_gene: .
abundance: few
CDR3nt: TGTGCCATCAGTGAGTCGGCGGTGTCGACCTACGAGCAGTACTTC
CDR3aa: CAISESAVSTYEQYF

v_gene: TRBV12-3/TRBV12-4
j_gene: TRBJ1-2
len: 14
d_gene: .
abundance: many
CDR3nt: TGTGCCAGCAGTTTACACAGCCTGAACTATGGCTACACCTTC
CDR3aa: CASSLHSLNYGYTF

v_gene: TRBV7-8
j_gene: TRBJ2-5
len: 16
d_gene: .
abundance: .
CDR3nt: TGTGCCAGCAGCTTACTGGCGGCCACGGGGCGAGTGACCCAGTACTTC
CDR3aa: CASSLLAATGRVTQYF

v_gene: TRBV15
j_gene: TRBJ1-4
len: 16
d_gene: .
abundance: few
CDR3nt: TGTGCCACCAGCAGCAACCCTCTGGGAGGTGGTGAAAAACTGTTTTTT
CDR3aa: CATSSNPLGGGEKLFF

v_gene: TRBV29-1
j_gene: TRBJ2-2
len: 14
d_gene: TRBD1
abundance: few
CDR3nt: TGCAGCGTATTGGGACAGGTGAACACCGGGGAGCTGTTTTTT
CDR3aa: CSVLGQVNTGELFF

v_gene: TRBV6-6
j_gene: TRBJ2-1
len: 17
d_gene: .
abundance: .
CDR3nt: TGTGCCAGCAGTGACTTCCCCCTTAGCAGCTCCTACAATGAGCAGTTCTTC
CDR3aa: CASSDFPLSSSYNEQFF

v_gene: TRBV6-1
j_gene: TRBJ1-1
len: 14
d_gene: .
abundance: .
CDR3nt: TGTGCCAGCAGTGTTTCCGACTTGAACACTGAAGCTTTCTTT
CDR3aa: CASSVSDLNTEAFF

v_gene: TRBV29-1
j_gene: TRBJ2-1
len: 16
d_gene: TRBD1
abundance: many
CDR3nt: TGCAGCGTTTGGCCTCCGGGACAGGGATTCTACAATGAGCAGTTCTTC
CDR3aa: CSVWPPGQGFYNEQFF

v_gene: TRBV7-6
j_gene: TRBJ1-5
len: 15
d_gene: .
abundance: few
CDR3nt: TGTGCCAGCAGCCCGGGAGCGCTGAGCAATCAGCCCCAGCATTTT
CDR3aa: CASSPGALSNQPQHF

v_gene: TRBV5-1
j_gene: TRBJ2-1
len: 15
d_gene: TRBD1
abundance: few
CDR3nt: TGCGCCAGCAGCTCGGGACAGGCCTCCTACAATGAGCAGTTCTTC
CDR3aa: CASSSGQASYNEQFF

v_gene: TRBV28
j_gene: TRBJ2-7
len: 14
d_gene: .
abundance: few
CDR3nt: TGTGCCAGCAGTTTTCCCGGGACACCCTACGAGCAGTACTTC
CDR3aa: CASSFPGTPYEQYF

v_gene: TRBV7-2
j_gene: TRBJ1-4
len: 15
d_gene: TRBD1
abundance: few
CDR3nt: TGTGCCAGCAGCCACCCGGGACAGGGTGGTGAAAAACTGTTTTTT
CDR3aa: CASSHPGQGGEKLFF

v_gene: TRBV3-1
j_gene: TRBJ1-1
len: 11
d_gene: .
abundance: few
CDR3nt: TGTGCCAGCAGCCGCGAGGCTGAAGCTTTCTTT
CDR3aa: CASSREAEAFF

v_gene: TRBV7-9
j_gene: TRBJ2-3
len: 14
d_gene: TRBD2
abundance: many
CDR3nt: TGTGCCAGCACCCCGACTAGCGCGACAGATACGCAGTATTTT
CDR3aa: CASTPTSATDTQYF

v_gene: TRBV20-1
j_gene: TRBJ1-6
len: 17
d_gene: .
abundance: many
CDR3nt: TGCAGTGCTAGGGCGCCTCCAGGAAGCTCCTATAATTCACCCCTCCACTTT
CDR3aa: CSARAPPGSSYNSPLHF

v_gene: TRBV18
j_gene: TRBJ2-7
len: 14
d_gene: .
abundance: few
CDR3nt: TGTGCCAGCTCCCAAGACAGGAGCTCCTACGAGCAGTACTTC
CDR3aa: CASSQDRSSYEQYF

v_gene: TRBV4-1
j_gene: TRBJ2-2
len: 19
d_gene: TRBD2
abundance: .
CDR3nt: TGCGCCAGCAGCCAATTGCCGGGGCGGGGGGCCATTGGGACCGGGGAGCTGTTTTTT
CDR3aa: CASSQLPGRGAIGTGELFF

v_gene: TRBV12-3/TRBV12-4
j_gene: TRBJ1-3
len: 12
d_gene: .
abundance: .
CDR3nt: TGTGCCAGCAACTACAGGGGAAACACCATATATTTT
CDR3aa: CASNYRGNTIYF

v_gene: TRBV5-6
j_gene: TRBJ1-1
len: 15
d_gene: .
abundance: few
CDR3nt: TGTGCCAGCAGCTTAACAGGGATCATGAACACTGAAGCTTTCTTT
CDR3aa: CASSLTGIMNTEAFF

v_gene: TRBV28
j_gene: TRBJ2-3
len: 14
d_gene: .
abundance: many
CDR3nt: TGTGCCAGCAGTTTCCCCCCTAGCACAGATACGCAGTATTTT
CDR3aa: CASSFPPSTDTQYF